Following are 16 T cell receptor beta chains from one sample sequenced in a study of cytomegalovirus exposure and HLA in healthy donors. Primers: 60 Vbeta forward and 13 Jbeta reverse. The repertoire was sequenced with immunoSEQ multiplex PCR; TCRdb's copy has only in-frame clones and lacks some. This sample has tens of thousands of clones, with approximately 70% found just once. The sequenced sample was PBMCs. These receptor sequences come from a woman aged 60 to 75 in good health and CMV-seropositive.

For the CDR3, the DNA is TGTGCCAGCAGCTTAGACCGGGACAGAGTCTACGAGCAGTACTTC. Its protein product is CASSLDRDRVYEQYF. The chain carries TRBV7-2 and TRBJ2-7, with 7 bases fitting TRBD1. Trimming took 1 base from V and 3 from J; bases not matched to a gene: 6. Germline V gene sequence: CDR1 SGHTA, CDR2 FQGNSA. The CDR3 runs 15 residues.

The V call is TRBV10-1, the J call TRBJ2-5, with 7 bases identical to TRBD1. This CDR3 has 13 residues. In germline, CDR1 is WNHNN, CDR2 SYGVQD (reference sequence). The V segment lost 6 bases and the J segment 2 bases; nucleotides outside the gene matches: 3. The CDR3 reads CASSVRGQETQYF. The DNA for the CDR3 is TGCGCCAGCAGCGTCAGGGGGCAAGAGACCCAGTACTTC.

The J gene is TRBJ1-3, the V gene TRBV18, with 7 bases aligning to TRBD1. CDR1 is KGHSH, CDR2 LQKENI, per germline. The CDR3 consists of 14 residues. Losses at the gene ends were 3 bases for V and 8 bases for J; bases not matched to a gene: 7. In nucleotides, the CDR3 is TGTGCCAGCTCACCGTTTAACAGGGGTGACACCATATATTTT. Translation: CASSPFNRGDTIYF.

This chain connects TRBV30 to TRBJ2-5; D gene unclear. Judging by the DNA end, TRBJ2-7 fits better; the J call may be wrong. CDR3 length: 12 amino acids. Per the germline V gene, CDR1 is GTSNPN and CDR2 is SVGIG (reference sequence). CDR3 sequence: CAWGSDSYEQYF. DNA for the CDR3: TGTGCCTGGGGTTCGGACTCCTACGAGCAGTACTTC.

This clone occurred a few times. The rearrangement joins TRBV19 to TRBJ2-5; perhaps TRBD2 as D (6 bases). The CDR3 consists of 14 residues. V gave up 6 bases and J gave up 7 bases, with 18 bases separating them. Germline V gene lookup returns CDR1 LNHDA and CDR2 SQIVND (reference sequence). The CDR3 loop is CASRSGVGSLTQYF. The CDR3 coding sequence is TGTGCCAGTAGGTCGGGGGTGGGGTCGTTGACCCAGTACTTC.

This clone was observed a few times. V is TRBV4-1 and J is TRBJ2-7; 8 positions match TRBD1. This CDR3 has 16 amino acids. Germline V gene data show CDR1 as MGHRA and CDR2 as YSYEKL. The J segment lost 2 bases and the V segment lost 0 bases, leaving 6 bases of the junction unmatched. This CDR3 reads CASSQEWGTGTYEQYF. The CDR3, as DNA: TGCGCCAGCAGCCAAGAATGGGGGACAGGTACCTACGAGCAGTACTTC.

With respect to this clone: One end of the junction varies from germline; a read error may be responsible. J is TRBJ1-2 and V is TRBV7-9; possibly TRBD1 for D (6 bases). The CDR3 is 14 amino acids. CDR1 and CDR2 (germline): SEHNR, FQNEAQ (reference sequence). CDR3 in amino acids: CSSSLRTEVYGYTF. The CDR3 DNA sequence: TGTTCCAGCAGCCTTAGGACAGAAGTCTATGGCTACACCTTC.

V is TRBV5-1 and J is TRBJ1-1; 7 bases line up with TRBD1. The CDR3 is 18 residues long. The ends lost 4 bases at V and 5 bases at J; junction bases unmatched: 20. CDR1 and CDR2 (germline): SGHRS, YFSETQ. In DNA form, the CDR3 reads TGCGCCAGCAGCGTTGAGCCGGGACAGCTACGAGAATGGACTGAAGCTTTCTTT. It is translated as CASSVEPGQLREWTEAFF.

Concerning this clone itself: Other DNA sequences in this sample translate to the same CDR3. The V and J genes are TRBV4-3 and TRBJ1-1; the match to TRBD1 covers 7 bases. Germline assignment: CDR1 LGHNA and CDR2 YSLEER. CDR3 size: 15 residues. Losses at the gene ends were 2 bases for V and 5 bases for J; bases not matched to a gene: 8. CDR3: CASSQQGVETTEAFF. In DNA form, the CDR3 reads TGCGCCAGCAGCCAACAGGGGGTTGAAACTACTGAAGCTTTCTTT.

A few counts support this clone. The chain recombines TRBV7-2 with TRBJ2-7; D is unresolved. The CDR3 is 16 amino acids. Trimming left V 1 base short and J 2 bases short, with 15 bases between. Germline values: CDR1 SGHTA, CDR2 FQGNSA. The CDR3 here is CASSLESSRKPYEQYF. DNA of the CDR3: TGTGCCAGCAGCTTAGAGTCGAGTCGAAAGCCCTACGAGCAGTACTTC.

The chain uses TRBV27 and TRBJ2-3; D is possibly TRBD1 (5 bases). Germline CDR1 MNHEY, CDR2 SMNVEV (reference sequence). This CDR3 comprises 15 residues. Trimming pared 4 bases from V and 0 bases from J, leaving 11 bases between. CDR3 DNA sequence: TGTGCCAGCAGTTGGGGCGGACATAGCACAGATACGCAGTATTTT. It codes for CASSWGGHSTDTQYF.

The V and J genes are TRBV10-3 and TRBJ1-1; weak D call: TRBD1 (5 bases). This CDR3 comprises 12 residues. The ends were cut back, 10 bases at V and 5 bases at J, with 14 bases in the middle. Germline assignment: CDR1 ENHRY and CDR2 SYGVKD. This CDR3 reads CATRTGGTEAFF. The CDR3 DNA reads TGTGCCACCAGGACGGGGGGGACTGAAGCTTTCTTT.

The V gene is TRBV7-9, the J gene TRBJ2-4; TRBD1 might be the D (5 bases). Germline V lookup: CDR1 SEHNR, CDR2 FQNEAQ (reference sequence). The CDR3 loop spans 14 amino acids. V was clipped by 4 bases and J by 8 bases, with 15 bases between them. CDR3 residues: CASSSYQGSDIQYF. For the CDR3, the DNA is TGTGCCAGCAGCTCATATCAGGGATCGGACATTCAGTACTTC.

DNA of the CDR3: TGTGCCAGCAGCTTGGACAGGGTTTTGGGTGAAGCTTTCTTT. Encoded protein: CASSLDRVLGEAFF. The rearrangement uses TRBV5-5 and TRBJ1-1, with a weak D call TRBD1 (6 bases). This CDR3 is 14 amino acids long. The V gene lost 0 bases and the J gene lost 7 bases, with 13 bases spanning the gap. Germline lookup yields CDR1 SGHKS and CDR2 YYEKEE (reference sequence). The variable domain in full, with the rest retrieved from reference TRBV5-5 and TRBJ1-1, is DAGVTQSPTHLIKTRGQQVTLRCSPISGHKSVSWYQQVLGQGPQFIFQYYEKEERGRGNFPDRFSARQFPNYSSELNVNALLLGDSALYLCASSLDRVLGEAFFGQGTRLTVV.

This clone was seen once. CDR3 sequence (DNA): TGTGCCAGTTTATCCTGGGGGGACACTGAAGCTTTCTTT. It yields the protein CASLSWGDTEAFF. This chain joins TRBV19 and TRBJ1-1; maybe TRBD1 (5 bases). The length of the CDR3 is 13 residues. Trimming pared 8 bases from V and 3 bases from J, leaving 13 bases between. Germline CDR1 is LNHDA and CDR2 is SQIVND (reference sequence).

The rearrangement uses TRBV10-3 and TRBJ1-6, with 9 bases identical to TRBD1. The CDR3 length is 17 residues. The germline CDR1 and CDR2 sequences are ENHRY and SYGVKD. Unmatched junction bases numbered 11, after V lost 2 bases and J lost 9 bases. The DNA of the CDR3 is TGTGCCATCAGTGAGACAGGGGGCGTTGTAAGTGGTTCACCCCTCCACTTT. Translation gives CAISETGGVVSGSPLHF.